This T cell receptor beta chain emerged from a study of shared clonotypes between healthy human individuals. Whole-study results and caveats: Naive CD4 clonotypes were shared across several donors at 4% to 5%.

The CDR3 sequence is 16 residues long. Looked up from germline, CDR1 is MNHNS and CDR2 is SASEGT. V lost 1 base and J lost 4, with 17 bases in between. Remarks on this clone: The target antigen is unknown.

Caucasian adults living in Nashville, Tennessee, provided all samples. TCRdb's table, derived via immunoSEQ multiplex PCR, lists solely in-frame clones and lacks some. The repertoire holds 2 million to 2.5 million clones, with about 90% as singletons. The sequence derives from a man aged 18 to 29 in good health. Some clones in this sample may be carry-over from other donors' samples. The sequenced sample was naive CD4+ T cells from PBMCs. Subset indicated: CD45RA+ positively selected. This chain connects TRBV6-1 to TRBJ2-7; D might be TRBD1 or TRBD2, each matching 6 bases. As DNA, the CDR3 is TGTGCCAGCAGTGAAGGAGGTGGGGGGCAGGGGTACGAGCAGTACTTC. It codes for CASSEGGGGQGYEQYF.